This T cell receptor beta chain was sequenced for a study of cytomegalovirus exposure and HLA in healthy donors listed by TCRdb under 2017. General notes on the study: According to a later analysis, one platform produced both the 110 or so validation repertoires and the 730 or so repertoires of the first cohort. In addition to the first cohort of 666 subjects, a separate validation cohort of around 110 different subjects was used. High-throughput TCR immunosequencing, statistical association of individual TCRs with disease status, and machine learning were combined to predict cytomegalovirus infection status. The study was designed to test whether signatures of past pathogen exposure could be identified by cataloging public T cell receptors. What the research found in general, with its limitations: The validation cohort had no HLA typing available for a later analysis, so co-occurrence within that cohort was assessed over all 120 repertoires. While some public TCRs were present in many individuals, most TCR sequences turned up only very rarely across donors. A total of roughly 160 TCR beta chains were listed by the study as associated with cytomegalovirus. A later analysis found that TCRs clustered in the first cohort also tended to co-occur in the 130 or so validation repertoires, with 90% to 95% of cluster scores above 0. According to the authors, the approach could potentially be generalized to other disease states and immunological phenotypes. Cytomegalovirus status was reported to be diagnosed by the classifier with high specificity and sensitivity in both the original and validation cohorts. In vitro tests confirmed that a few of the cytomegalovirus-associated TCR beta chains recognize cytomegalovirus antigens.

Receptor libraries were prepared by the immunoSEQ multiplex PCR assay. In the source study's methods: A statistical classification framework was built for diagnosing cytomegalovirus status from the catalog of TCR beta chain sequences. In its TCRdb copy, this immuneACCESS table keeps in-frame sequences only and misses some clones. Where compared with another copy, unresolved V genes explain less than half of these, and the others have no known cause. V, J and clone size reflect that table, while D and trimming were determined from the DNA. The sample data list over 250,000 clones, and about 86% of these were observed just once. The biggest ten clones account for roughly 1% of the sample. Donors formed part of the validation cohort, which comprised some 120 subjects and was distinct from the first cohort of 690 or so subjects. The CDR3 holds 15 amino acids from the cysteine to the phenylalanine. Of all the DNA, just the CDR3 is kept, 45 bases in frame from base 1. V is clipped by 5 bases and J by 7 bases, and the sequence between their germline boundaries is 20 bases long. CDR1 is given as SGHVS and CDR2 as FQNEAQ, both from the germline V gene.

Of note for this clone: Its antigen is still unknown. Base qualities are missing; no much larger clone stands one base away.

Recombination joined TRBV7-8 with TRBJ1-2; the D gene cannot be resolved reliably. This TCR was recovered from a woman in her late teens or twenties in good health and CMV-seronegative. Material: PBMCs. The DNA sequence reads TGTGCCAGCAGCGGGAGGCGCATAAATCTGAGTGGCTACACCTTC. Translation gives CASSGRRINLSGYTF.